A single sample is the source of the 27 T cell receptor beta chains below, sequenced in a study of blood T cell repertoires in COVID-19. This table comes from immunoSEQ multiplex PCR, and its TCRdb copy is limited to in-frame clones, with some not included. The data show over 250,000 clones, 85% to 90% seen once. Sample: PBMCs or T cells enriched from blood (not recorded which). These receptors all stem from a man aged 35 to 55 who had recovered from COVID-19.

The CDR3 DNA sequence: TGTGCCAGCAGCTCAGGGGTAATGAACAATCAGCCCCAGCATTTT. Translated, it gives CASSSGVMNNQPQHF. This chain uses TRBV7-8 with TRBJ1-5; D might be TRBD1 (6 bases). This CDR3 comprises 15 residues. Trimming left V 4 bases short and J 3 bases short, with 13 bases between. Germline CDR1 is SGHVS and CDR2 is FQNEAQ.

The J gene is TRBJ1-2, the V gene TRBV5-8, with 9 bases identical to TRBD1. The CDR3 is made up of 12 amino acids. J lost 3 bases, V lost 9 bases, and 3 bases had no gene match. Looked up from germline, CDR1 is SGHTS and CDR2 is YDEGEE. The CDR3 DNA sequence: TGTGCCACCACAGGGGGCTACTATGGCTACACCTTC. Protein: CATTGGYYGYTF.

The gene calls are TRBV5-8 and TRBJ2-7; D is perhaps TRBD2 (5 bases). This CDR3 region has 16 residues. V lost 4 bases to trimming and J lost 3 bases, with 20 bases between them. The germline V gene encodes CDR1 SGHTS and CDR2 YDEGEE. This chain's CDR3 is CASSPSWVGSFYEQYF. The CDR3 coding sequence is TGTGCCAGCAGCCCTAGTTGGGTTGGGAGTTTCTACGAGCAGTACTTC.

The genes are TRBV6-1 and TRBJ1-1; the D gene is possibly TRBD1 (6 bases). The germline V gene has CDR1 MNHNS and CDR2 SASEGT. The V and J ends lost 3 bases and 3 bases respectively, with 14 bases between them. The CDR3 consists of 15 residues. The CDR3 coding sequence is TGTGCCAGCAGTGATCGCGGGGGCAGGGACACTGAAGCTTTCTTT. Its translation is CASSDRGGRDTEAFF.

This chain links TRBV25-1 with TRBJ2-3; TRBD2 might be the D (6 bases). CDR1 is MGHDK, CDR2 SYGVNS, per germline. The CDR3 is 15 residues long. Trimming took 8 bases from V and 0 from J, leaving 15 bases between them. The CDR3 nucleotides read TGTGCCAGCCAGAGGCCCGGGACTAGCACAGATACGCAGTATTTT. Encoded protein: CASQRPGTSTDTQYF.

The gene calls are TRBV19 and TRBJ2-1; 8 positions agree with TRBD2. V shed 1 base, J shed 9 bases, and the junction held 14 bases outside the gene matches. The CDR3 is 17 amino acids. Germline assignment: CDR1 LNHDA and CDR2 SQIVND (reference sequence). The CDR3 is CASSIGRLGAGVGEQFF. CDR3 nucleotides: TGTGCCAGTAGTATAGGGCGACTAGGAGCGGGAGTGGGTGAGCAGTTCTTC. The whole variable domain, filled in from reference TRBV19 and TRBJ2-1, reads DGGITQSPKYLFRKEGQNVTLSCEQNLNHDAMYWYRQDPGQGLRLIYYSQIVNDFQKGDIAEGYSVSREKKESFPLTVTSAQKNPTAFYLCASSIGRLGAGVGEQFFGPGTRLTVL.

The chain carries TRBV5-4 and TRBJ2-3, with 11 bases identical to TRBD2. Germline V gene sequence: CDR1 SGHNT, CDR2 YYREEE (reference sequence). The CDR3 contains 19 residues. The V segment lost 0 bases and the J segment 1 base; nucleotides outside the gene matches: 10. CDR3 loop: CASSLGASGGKRGTDTQYF. CDR3 coding DNA: TGTGCCAGCAGCTTGGGGGCTAGCGGGGGGAAAAGGGGCACAGATACGCAGTATTTT.

This clone has ten or more counts. The rearrangement uses TRBV4-1 and TRBJ1-2; D is uncertain. Germline CDR1 reads MGHRA; CDR2 reads YSYEKL. With 1 base removed from V and 4 bases from J, the gap between germline ends came to 7 bases. This CDR3 has 13 amino acids. The CDR3 spells CASSQGSFYGYTF. DNA of the CDR3: TGCGCCAGCAGCCAAGGTTCCTTCTATGGCTACACCTTC.

The CDR3 sequence: CASSQELGAVYEQYF. The CDR3 coding sequence is TGTGCCAGCAGCCAAGAGTTGGGGGCGGTCTACGAGCAGTACTTC. V gene TRBV3-1 (or the pseudogene TRBV3-2) combines with J gene TRBJ2-7; D possibly corresponds to TRBD1 (6 bases). In germline, CDR1 is LGHDT, CDR2 YNNKEL (reference sequence). V was shortened by 0 bases and J by 3 bases, with 12 bases between the two germline ends. The CDR3 length is 15 residues.

The chain recombines TRBV30 with TRBJ1-4; TRBD1 matches 12 bases. The CDR3 is made up of 17 amino acids. The junction had 6 bases not matched to a gene; V was cut back by 3 bases and J by 1 base. CDR1 is GTSNPN and CDR2 is SVGIG in the germline V gene (reference sequence). The CDR3 DNA reads TGTGCCTGGAGCCGGGGACAGGGGGCTATAACTAATGAAAAACTGTTTTTT. This translates into CAWSRGQGAITNEKLFF.

The genes are TRBV7-9 and TRBJ2-3; 10 bases are a match to TRBD1. The trim removed 2 bases at V and 2 bases at J, leaving 10 bases unmatched. The CDR3 is 18 residues long. The germline gives CDR1 SEHNR, CDR2 FQNEAQ (reference sequence). As DNA, the CDR3 is TGTGCCAGCAGCTTACAATGGGGACAGGGGCGATACACAGATACGCAGTATTTT. Its protein product is CASSLQWGQGRYTDTQYF.

The CDR3 region is CASSLDSASINEQYF. CDR3 in DNA: TGTGCCAGCAGCTTAGATTCCGCCAGTATTAACGAGCAGTACTTC. V and J are TRBV7-2 and TRBJ2-7, with no clear D. The CDR3 has 15 amino acids. In germline, CDR1 is SGHTA, CDR2 FQGNSA. The V and J ends lost 1 base and 5 bases respectively, with 15 bases between them. The complete variable domain, with remaining parts taken from reference TRBV7-2 and TRBJ2-7, reads GAGVSQSPSNKVTEKGKDVELRCDPISGHTALYWYRQSLGQGLEFLIYFQGNSAPDKSGLPSDRFSAERTGGSVSTLTIQRTQQEDSAVYLCASSLDSASINEQYFGPGTRLTVT.

V and J are TRBV10-2 and TRBJ2-7; 9 bases map to TRBD1. CDR3 length: 16 residues. The V and J ends lost 3 bases and 5 bases, in that order; junction bases with no gene match: 11. The germline V gene has CDR1 WSHSY and CDR2 SAAADI. CDR3: CASSDHPDRGWDEQYF. In DNA, the CDR3 is TGCGCCAGCAGTGACCACCCGGACAGGGGATGGGACGAGCAGTACTTC.

The genes are TRBV11-2 and TRBJ1-1, with 7 bases fitting TRBD1. The V segment lost 3 bases and the J segment 6 bases; nucleotides outside the gene matches: 4. Germline lookup yields CDR1 SGHAT and CDR2 FQNNGV. This CDR3 has 13 residues. The CDR3 reads CASSLAGTAEAFF. The DNA for the CDR3 is TGTGCCAGCAGCTTGGCTGGGACAGCTGAAGCTTTCTTT.

This clone was seen just once. The rearrangement uses TRBV6-2 or TRBV6-3 and TRBJ2-5; 7 positions agree with TRBD2. The CDR3 is 16 residues long. Unmatched junction bases numbered 12, after V lost 5 bases and J lost 3 bases. Per germline, CDR1 MNHEY and CDR2 SVGEGT. The CDR3 region has the DNA TGTGCCAGCAGTCCCAACCCGTCAGCGGGAAAAGAGACCCAGTACTTC. This sequence encodes CASSPNPSAGKETQYF.

CDR3 bases: TGTGCCAGCAGCCAAGTTTCGGGTCTTCTATCCTACGAGCAGTACTTC. Protein product: CASSQVSGLLSYEQYF. V gene TRBV3-1 (or the pseudogene TRBV3-2) combines with J gene TRBJ2-7, with no clear D. Germline V gene data show CDR1 as LGHDT and CDR2 as YNNKEL (reference sequence). The CDR3 consists of 16 residues. Trimming shortened V by 1 base and J by 1 base, and 14 bases separated the two germline ends.

This clone came up once. The rearrangement uses TRBV18 and TRBJ2-5, with 8 nucleotides matching TRBD1. Trimming at V came to 3 bases and at J to 5 bases, leaving 11 bases not matched to a gene. The length of the CDR3 is 16 residues. Germline loops: CDR1 KGHSH, CDR2 LQKENI. The CDR3 coding sequence is TGTGCCAGCTCACCTGCTGCGGACAGGGTGGGTGAGACCCAGTACTTC. This encodes CASSPAADRVGETQYF.

V gene TRBV7-3 combines with J gene TRBJ2-7; tentatively, D is TRBD2 (6 bases). The germline CDR1 and CDR2 sequences are SGHTA and FQGTGA. V lost 2 bases, J lost 0 bases, and 8 bases lay in between. The CDR3 length is 14 residues. The CDR3 sequence: CASSLGTGSYEQYF. The DNA of the CDR3 is TGTGCCAGCAGCTTAGGGACTGGCTCCTACGAGCAGTACTTC.

The V gene is TRBV28, the J gene TRBJ2-3; maybe TRBD2 (6 bases). The CDR3 covers 15 residues. Germline-derived CDR1 and CDR2 are MDHEN and SYDVKM. V lost 6 bases and J 2 bases, leaving 15 bases between the germline ends. DNA for the CDR3: TGTGCCAGCAGGGCAACTAGGGGACTCACAGATACGCAGTATTTT. Encoded protein: CASRATRGLTDTQYF.

The J gene is TRBJ2-5, the V gene TRBV19; possibly TRBD2 for D (6 bases). V was pared by 4 bases and J by 5 bases, with 14 bases between. CDR1 LNHDA and CDR2 SQIVND come from the germline V gene (reference sequence). The CDR3 covers 14 residues. CDR3 loop: CASSNLGGDETQYF. For the CDR3, the DNA is TGTGCCAGTAGTAATCTCGGGGGTGATGAGACCCAGTACTTC.

The V gene is TRBV2, the J gene TRBJ2-1, with D unclear. CDR1 and CDR2 (germline): SNHLY, FYNNEI. Trimming took 8 bases from V and 2 from J, leaving 4 bases between them. The CDR3 runs to 11 residues. CDR3 nucleotide sequence: TGTGCCAGCGGGCCCTACAATGAGCAGTTCTTC. This sequence encodes CASGPYNEQFF.

The chain has TRBV19 and TRBJ1-1, with unresolved D. CDR1 LNHDA and CDR2 SQIVND come from the germline V gene (reference sequence). This CDR3 region has 11 residues. The ends were cut back, 5 bases at V and 7 bases at J, with 8 bases in the middle. CDR3 sequence (DNA): TGTGCCAGTAGTGTCAGTGATGAAGCTTTCTTT. Residues: CASSVSDEAFF.

Here the CDR3 reads CASSLMREQFF. CDR3 bases: TGTGCCAGCAGCTTGATGCGTGAGCAGTTCTTC. The rearrangement uses TRBV5-8 and TRBJ2-1; unclear D gene. V lost 1 base, J lost 9 bases, and 5 bases lay in between. CDR1 is SGHTS and CDR2 is YDEGEE in the germline V gene. CDR3 length: 11 residues.

The chain recombines TRBV9 with TRBJ1-6; 7 nucleotides line up with TRBD1. The V gene end was trimmed by 0 bases and the J gene end by 0 bases; junction bases not matched to a gene: 3. CDR3 length equals 17 residues. Germline CDR1 SGDLS, CDR2 YYNGEE. CDR3: CASSVGGQSSYNSPLHF. DNA of the CDR3: TGTGCCAGCAGCGTAGGGGGACAGAGCTCCTATAATTCACCCCTCCACTTT.

The rearrangement uses TRBV4-1 and TRBJ1-5; perhaps TRBD1 as D (6 bases). Germline CDR1 is MGHRA and CDR2 is YSYEKL. Trimming stripped 1 base from V and 5 bases from J, with 15 bases between. The CDR3 extends over 16 amino acids. CDR3 sequence reads: CASSQVTGGDYQPQHF. CDR3 coding DNA: TGCGCCAGCAGCCAAGTCACGGGGGGCGACTATCAGCCCCAGCATTTT.

This sequence joins TRBV7-3 and TRBJ2-3; 7 nucleotides match TRBD1. CDR3 size: 15 residues. With V trimmed by 3 bases and J by 1 base, 4 bases remained unmatched. Germline assignment: CDR1 SGHTA and CDR2 FQGTGA. CDR3 nucleotides: TGTGCCAGCAGCTTCCTACAGGGGCGCACAGATACGCAGTATTTT. It yields the protein CASSFLQGRTDTQYF.

V and J are TRBV27 and TRBJ2-3, with TRBD2 matching over 9 bases. V was clipped by 3 bases and J by 4 bases; unmatched bases: 11. This CDR3 has 17 residues. Per the germline V gene, CDR1 is MNHEY and CDR2 is SMNVEV (reference sequence). In DNA form, the CDR3 reads TGTGCCAGCAGTTTCACCGGGCGGGGACTAGCTTCAGATACGCAGTATTTT. This encodes CASSFTGRGLASDTQYF.